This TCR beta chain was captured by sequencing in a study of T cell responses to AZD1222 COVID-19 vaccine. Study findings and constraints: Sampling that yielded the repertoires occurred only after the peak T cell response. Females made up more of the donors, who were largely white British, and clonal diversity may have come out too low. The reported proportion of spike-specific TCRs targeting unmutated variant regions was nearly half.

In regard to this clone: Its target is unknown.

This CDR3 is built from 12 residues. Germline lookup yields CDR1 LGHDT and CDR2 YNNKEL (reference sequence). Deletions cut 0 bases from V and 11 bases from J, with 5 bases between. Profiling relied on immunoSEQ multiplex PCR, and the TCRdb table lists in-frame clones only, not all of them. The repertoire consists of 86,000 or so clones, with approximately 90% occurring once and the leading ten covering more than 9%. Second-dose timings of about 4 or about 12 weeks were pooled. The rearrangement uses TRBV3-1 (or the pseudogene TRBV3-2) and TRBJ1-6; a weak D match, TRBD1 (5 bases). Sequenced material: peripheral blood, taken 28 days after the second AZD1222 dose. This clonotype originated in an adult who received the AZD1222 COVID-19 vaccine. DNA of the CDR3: TGTGCCAGCAGCCAAGAAGGGGCACCCCTCCACTTT. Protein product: CASSQEGAPLHF.